The sequence of this TCR beta chain was determined in a study of graft-versus-host responses after intestinal transplantation. Study summary: Recipients obtained multivisceral, liver-intestinal, or isolated intestinal transplants. Study-level points and caveats: Recipient marrow contained GvH clones, some of which appeared first in ileum or blood.

The CDR3 contains 14 residues. V gave up 0 bases and J gave up 6 bases, with 9 bases separating them. CDR1 and CDR2 from the germline V gene are WNHNN and SYGVQD (reference sequence). Here immunoSEQ multiplex PCR was the method, and the copy in TCRdb shows in-frame clones only, minus some. The table records around 90,000 clones, about 95% of them present only once. In its sample, this clone was seen once. Its antigen is still unknown. This chain connects TRBV10-1 to TRBJ2-1; D is uncertain. The source of this sequence is a human donor who was the organ donor for an intestinal transplant. Sequences were derived from unstimulated CD4+ T cells sorted from spleen or lymph node cells, sampled before transplant. CDR3 amino acids: CASSESKPPNEQFF. The DNA of the CDR3 is TGCGCCAGCAGTGAGTCTAAGCCGCCCAATGAGCAGTTCTTC.